These 10 T cell receptor beta chains originate from one sample sequenced in a study of shared clonotypes between healthy human individuals. Generated by immunoSEQ multiplex PCR, the TCRdb table keeps only in-frame clones and is missing some. The sample includes hundreds of thousands of clones, roughly 92% of them seen just once. CD8 cells classed as naive were CD45RO-negative and positively selected for CCR7, excluding terminally differentiated effector memory CD45RA+ cells. Sequenced input: naive CD8+ T cells sorted from blood. Receptors were obtained from a man aged 30 to 39 in good health.

This chain links TRBV16 with TRBJ1-4; D is undetermined. Trimming took off 4 bases at V and 1 base at J, with 13 bases between the two ends. This CDR3 has 16 residues. Germline V gives CDR1 KGHSY, CDR2 FQNENV. CDR3 region: CASSRLGRLTNEKLFF. CDR3 DNA sequence: TGTGCCAGCAGCCGTTTGGGCCGATTAACTAATGAAAAACTGTTTTTT.

As regards this clone: This specimen includes other DNA sequences encoding the same CDR3. The gene calls are TRBV5-1 and TRBJ2-7; D uncertain. CDR3 length equals 12 residues. Trimming pared 3 bases from V and 3 bases from J, leaving 7 bases between. Germline V gene sequence: CDR1 SGHRS, CDR2 YFSETQ. CDR3 DNA: TGCGCCAGCAGCTCTGATAGCTACGAGCAGTACTTC. Its translation is CASSSDSYEQYF.

Only a few counts were recorded for this clone. The chain uses TRBV7-3 and TRBJ1-2; D is ambiguous. Germline CDR1 is SGHTA and CDR2 is FQGTGA. The CDR3 spans 13 residues. Trimming cost V 5 bases and J 4 bases, with 11 bases left between them. The DNA for the CDR3 is TGTGCCAGCAGCATCTCTGGGAGCTATGGCTACACCTTC. This gives the protein CASSISGSYGYTF.

This chain uses TRBV6-1 with TRBJ2-3, with 7 bases fitting TRBD2. The CDR3 has 15 amino acids. Per the germline V gene, CDR1 is MNHNS and CDR2 is SASEGT. Unmatched junction bases numbered 7, after V lost 5 bases and J lost 2 bases. The CDR3 DNA sequence: TGTGCCAGCAGTCCAAGGGACTATTTCACAGATACGCAGTATTTT. Translating gives CASSPRDYFTDTQYF.

This clone was detected once. The chain is built from TRBV6-1 and TRBJ2-1, with 7 bases matching TRBD1. The junction had 5 bases not matched to a gene; V was cut back by 6 bases and J by 6 bases. Per germline, CDR1 MNHNS and CDR2 SASEGT. CDR3 length equals 13 residues. This chain's CDR3 is CASSSWDSNEQFF. The DNA for the CDR3 is TGTGCCAGCAGCTCGTGGGACAGCAATGAGCAGTTCTTC.

J is TRBJ2-4 and V is TRBV11-2, with 7 bases fitting TRBD1. The V segment lost 6 bases and the J segment 9 bases; nucleotides outside the gene matches: 8. CDR3 length: 13 residues. Germline V gene data show CDR1 as SGHAT and CDR2 as FQNNGV. CDR3 DNA: TGTGCCAGCAGTTTGACAGGGCTCGTCATTCAGTACTTC. Amino acids: CASSLTGLVIQYF. Supplemented by reference TRBV11-2 and TRBJ2-4, the full variable domain reads EAGVAQSPRYKIIEKRQSVAFWCNPISGHATLYWYQQILGQGPKLLIQFQNNGVVDDSQLPKDRFSAERLKGVDSTLKIQPAKLEDSAVYLCASSLTGLVIQYFGAGTRLSVL.

The chain joins TRBV27 to TRBJ2-1, with 8 bases matching TRBD1. With V trimmed by 5 bases and J by 4 bases, 7 bases remained unmatched. Germline V gene sequence: CDR1 MNHEY, CDR2 SMNVEV (reference sequence). The CDR3 has 15 residues. The CDR3 region has the DNA TGTGCCAGCAGTGGACAGGGTACTCCTTACAATGAGCAGTTCTTC. It is translated as CASSGQGTPYNEQFF.

The rearrangement uses TRBV7-6 and TRBJ2-7, with D possibly TRBD1 on 6 matching bases. Germline-derived CDR1 and CDR2 are SGHVS and FNYEAQ. This CDR3 is 18 amino acids long. Trimming took 5 bases from V and 7 from J, leaving 30 bases between them. This chain's CDR3 is CASSTEIIRDNPASEQYF. The CDR3 DNA reads as TGTGCCAGCAGCACCGAAATTATTAGGGACAACCCGGCGAGTGAGCAGTACTTC. The variable domain in full, with the rest retrieved from reference TRBV7-6 and TRBJ2-7, is GAGVSQSPRYKVTKRGQDVALRCDPISGHVSLYWYRQALGQGPEFLTYFNYEAQQDKSGLPNDRFSAERPEGSISTLTIQRTEQRDSAMYRCASSTEIIRDNPASEQYFGPGTRLTVT.

V is TRBV29-1 and J is TRBJ2-1; 9 nucleotides align to TRBD1. The CDR3 consists of 13 residues. From germline, CDR1 is SQVTM and CDR2 ANQGSEA. V lost 5 bases to trimming and J lost 8 bases; unmatched junction nucleotides: 7. The CDR3 DNA reads as TGCAGCGTTTTGGCACAGGGGGCTTATGAGCAGTTCTTC. Encoded protein: CSVLAQGAYEQFF.

Comment on this clone: Other DNA sequences in this sample translate to the same CDR3. CDR3 nucleotide sequence: TGTGCCAGCAGTATAGGGGGGAACACTGAAGCTTTCTTT. Encoded protein: CASSIGGNTEAFF. The V call is TRBV27, the J call TRBJ1-1, with D possibly TRBD1 on 6 matching bases. The CDR3 spans 13 residues. Per germline, CDR1 MNHEY and CDR2 SMNVEV (reference sequence). Trimming removed 5 bases from V and 1 base from J, with 8 bases in between.